This T cell receptor (beta chain) was identified during a study of STAT5B mutations in CD4+ large granular lymphocyte leukemia. Study overall: Healthy donors showed HLA-associated enrichment of the CDR3 'QG' motif. Overall study results and limits: Main leukemic clonotypes were patient-specific, but 25% appeared at low frequency elsewhere.

The CDR3 consists of 16 residues. Unmatched junction bases numbered 14, after V lost 6 bases and J lost 11 bases. Looked up from germline, CDR1 is MGHDK and CDR2 is SYGVNS. Data came from immunoSEQ multiplex PCR; TCRdb stores just in-frame clones and leaves some out. The sample includes about 35,000 clones, 65% to 70% of them seen just once. On this clone: Its antigen is as yet unknown.

The specimen sequenced was CD4+ T cells from blood buffy coats. This clonotype originated in a human donor in good health. The chain is built from TRBV25-1 and TRBJ1-4, with TRBD1 matching over 11 bases. CDR3 nucleotides: TGTGCCAGCAGCGTCGGGACAGGGGGTGGGGGGGCCAAACTGTTTTTT. This encodes CASSVGTGGGGAKLFF.